This entry describes one T cell receptor (beta chain). There is no known antigen for this receptor. One end of the junction fails to match germline, which may point to a read error. The data are from a study of memory CD4+ T cells and cytomegalovirus serostatus (dated by TCRdb to about 2019). At the level of the whole study: A total of roughly 35 healthy Belgian adults, of whom 9 were CMV seropositive and some 25 were CMV seronegative, were included in the cohort. CD4+ memory TCRbeta repertoires of a Belgian cohort with known cytomegalovirus serostatus were sequenced in order to replicate a published TCR-based CMV serostatus classifier.

CDR3 length: 15 amino acids, cysteine to phenylalanine. Only the CDR3 region is kept as DNA, spanning 45 bases read in frame from base 1. CDR1 and CDR2, looked up from the germline V gene, are SNHLY and FYNNEI. Single viable CD3+CD4+CD8-CD45RO+ cells were sorted as memory CD4+ T cells on a FACSAria II. CMV serostatus was assessed using a Roche Elecsys assay, by which serum IgG against CMV pp150, pp28, p38 and p52 was detected. Once the samples were thawed, total CD4+ T cells were enriched through positive selection using CD4 magnetic microbeads. The samples came from a separate study whose specific focus was interrogating the CD4+ T cell memory repertoire. Peripheral blood mononuclear cells were isolated and cryopreserved following standard operating procedures; serum was stored at -80 °C. The staining relied on CD3-PerCP (BW264/56), CD4-APC (RPA-T4), CD45RO-PE (UCHT1) and CD8-Pacific Orange (3B5) antibodies, and Sytox blue was used to exclude non-viable cells.

Genomic DNA was extracted from sorted cells with the Quick-DNA Microprep Kit. Amplification of TCRbeta DNA was done with the immunoSEQ hsTCRbeta kit, following the protocol from the manufacturer. An Illumina MiSeq instrument was used to sequence the TCRbeta libraries. Concerning the study's data processing: After out-of-frame sequences were removed, 2 million to 2.5 million distinct TCRbeta sequences remained, averaging about 66,813 per individual. Each individual was scored using the number of 150 to 200 previously reported CMV-associated TCRbeta sequences that the individual carried and the total number of productive distinct TCRbeta sequences. A beta-binomial model was reimplemented in Python, and random forests from scikit-learn, run with default parameters, were trained on data from the US cohort. Classifier performance on the Belgian cohort was reported as the median AUC with percentile confidence intervals calculated over 10,000 bootstrap iterations. TCRdb limited this immuneACCESS table to in-frame rearrangements with V and J called. A share of clones is missing; checked studies link under half to unresolved V genes, and the rest is unexplained. From that table come the V and J calls and clone size; the DNA was used to work out D and trimming. The sample table contains 38,000 or so clones; only one count was recorded for roughly 77% of them. The ten largest clones capture about 0.79% of the sample.

Results the study describes overall, beyond this receptor: The results were interpreted as suggesting that the CMV-associated TCR signature is largely present in the CD4+ memory repertoire. For predicting CMV serostatus, the median bootstrapped AUC was approximately 0.95 using the original framework and almost 0.93 using a US-trained random forest. Among the 150 to 200 previously reported CMV-associated TCRbeta sequences, some 67 showed up in the CD4+ memory repertoires, with each one found in between one and five individuals. Only CD4+CD45RO+ memory cells were sequenced, in contrast to the original study, which included naive and memory CD4+ and CD8+ populations. The original-framework classifier achieved a median bootstrapped AUC of 0.95 with a 95% CI of 0.76-1.00 on the Belgian cohort.

The receptor was derived from an adult in good health and CMV-seronegative. Here the chain combines TRBV2 and TRBJ2-2, with TRBD1 as a weak D call on 6 bases. The material sequenced was memory CD4+ T cells from blood. The CDR3 reads as follows: CASREEGVNTGELFF. At the DNA level, the sequence is TGTGCCAGCAGAGAAGAGGGGGTGAACACCGGGGAGCTGTTTTTT.